Included here is one T cell receptor (beta chain) sequence, with context. The antigen remains unidentified. The record originates from a study of cytomegalovirus exposure and HLA in healthy donors. Study-wide findings and caveats: In vitro testing confirmed a few CMV-associated chains as specific for CMV antigens. TCR beta chains numbering more than 150 were designated cytomegalovirus-associated.

The donors were members of the validation cohort, which comprised about 120 subjects and was separate from the first cohort of 666 subjects. Repertoires were generated with immunoSEQ multiplex PCR, while TCRdb's copy carries only in-frame clones and drops some. The sample lists roughly 130,000 clones, roughly 90% occurring once. The CDR3 is made up of 15 amino acids. The V segment lost 1 base and the J segment 3 bases; nucleotides outside the gene matches: 2. CDR1 and CDR2 (germline): LNHNV, YYDKDF (reference sequence). This sequence originates from a man between 18 and 29 years old in good health and CMV-seronegative. The genes are TRBV15 and TRBJ2-3; TRBD1 matches 9 bases. Source material: PBMCs. This CDR3 reads CATSRVGQGTDTQYF. In DNA, the CDR3 is TGTGCCACCAGCAGAGTAGGACAGGGGACAGATACGCAGTATTTT.